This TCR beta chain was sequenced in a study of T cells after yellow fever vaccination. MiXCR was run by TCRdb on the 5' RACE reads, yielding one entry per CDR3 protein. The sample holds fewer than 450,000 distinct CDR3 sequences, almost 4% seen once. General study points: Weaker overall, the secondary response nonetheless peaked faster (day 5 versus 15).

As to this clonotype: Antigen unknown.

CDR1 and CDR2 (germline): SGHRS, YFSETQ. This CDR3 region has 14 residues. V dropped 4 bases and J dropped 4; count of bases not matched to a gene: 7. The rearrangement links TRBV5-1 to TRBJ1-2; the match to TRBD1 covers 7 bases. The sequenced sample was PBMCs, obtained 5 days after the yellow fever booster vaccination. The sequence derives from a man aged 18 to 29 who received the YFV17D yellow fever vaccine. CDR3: CASSPPGQAYGYTF. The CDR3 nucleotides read TGCGCCAGCAGCCCGCCCGGACAGGCCTATGGCTACACCTTC.